Listed here are 10 T cell receptor beta chains from one sample, sequenced in a study of CD8 T cells in ankylosing spondylitis. The study, taken as a whole, reports: What appeared characteristic of ankylosing spondylitis blood was a TCR beta motif of eight highly homologous variants.

TCRdb fed the 5' RACE reads into MiXCR, producing one record per CDR3 protein. The sample includes a few hundred thousand distinct CDR3 sequences, less than 9.5% of them seen just once. These TCRs are of unknown antigen specificity. Sequencing was performed on blood, either unsorted or a sorted T cell fraction (not recorded which). These receptors originate from a male donor with ankylosing spondylitis.

V is TRBV4-2 and J is TRBJ2-2; D unclear. Per the germline V gene, CDR1 is LGHNA and CDR2 is YNFKEQ. The CDR3 length is 13 residues. V lost 2 bases and J lost 7, with 8 bases in between. CDR3 in amino acids: CASSQYQIGELFF. CDR3 nucleotide sequence: TGTGCCAGCAGCCAATATCAAATCGGGGAGCTGTTTTTT.

The chain links TRBV10-3 to TRBJ2-1; 8 positions agree with TRBD1. CDR1 and CDR2 (germline): ENHRY, SYGVKD. CDR3 length: 13 residues. J gave up 7 bases and V 7 bases, and 6 bases lay outside the gene matches. CDR3 nucleotides: TGTGCCATCACCGCGACAGGGGCTAATGAGCAGTTCTTC. This codes for CAITATGANEQFF.

This clonotype was detected ten times or more. This rearrangement joins TRBV6-1 to TRBJ2-1, with D tentatively TRBD2 (6 bases). Deletions cut 4 bases from V and 4 bases from J, with 11 bases between. The length of the CDR3 is 14 residues. From germline, CDR1 is MNHNS and CDR2 SASEGT. CDR3 region: CASSGGLNYNEQFF. DNA of the CDR3: TGTGCCAGCAGTGGGGGACTGAATTACAATGAGCAGTTCTTC.

The CDR3 DNA follows: TGTGCCAGCAGCTTAGGACAGAGGCTTAATGAAAAACTGTTTTTT. Protein sequence: CASSLGQRLNEKLFF. The V gene is TRBV7-6, the J gene TRBJ1-4, with a possible D match to TRBD1 (5 bases). There are 15 residues in the CDR3. V was cut by 1 base and J by 4 bases, with 10 bases left in between. CDR1 SGHVS and CDR2 FNYEAQ come from the germline V gene.

The table lists this clonotype with many counts. This chain links TRBV4-2 with TRBJ2-7; TRBD2 matches at 8 bases. CDR1 LGHNA and CDR2 YNFKEQ come from the germline V gene. The CDR3 runs 17 residues. V shed 0 bases, J shed 4 bases, and the junction held 11 bases outside the gene matches. CDR3 protein: CASSQDISGRPLYEQYF. In nucleotides, the CDR3 is TGTGCCAGCAGCCAAGATATCAGCGGGAGACCCCTGTACGAGCAGTACTTC.

V is TRBV13 and J is TRBJ2-7, with a weak D call TRBD1 (5 bases). The CDR3 runs to 13 residues. From germline, CDR1 is PRHDT and CDR2 FYEKMQ (reference sequence). The V and J ends lost 0 bases and 5 bases respectively, with 8 bases between them. The CDR3 spells CASSLGRAHEQYF. CDR3 DNA: TGTGCCAGCAGCTTAGGCAGGGCCCACGAGCAGTACTTC. The full variable domain, completed using reference TRBV13 and TRBJ2-7, is AAGVIQSPRHLIKEKRETATLKCYPIPRHDTVYWYQQGPGQDPQFLISFYEKMQSDKGSIPDRFSAQQFSDYHSELNMSSLELGDSALYFCASSLGRAHEQYFGPGTRLTVT.

The chain carries TRBV3-1 and TRBJ2-7, with 10 bases lining up with TRBD2. Trimming at V came to 1 base and at J to 5 bases, leaving 5 bases not matched to a gene. Germline loops: CDR1 LGHDT, CDR2 YNNKEL (reference sequence). CDR3 length equals 15 residues. The CDR3 DNA sequence: TGTGCCAGCAGCCAAGCTAGCGGGAGTATCCACGAGCAGTACTTC. Its protein product is CASSQASGSIHEQYF.

The table lists this clonotype with a few counts. The chain couples TRBV25-1 to TRBJ2-1; 15 nucleotides match TRBD2. V gave up 5 bases and J gave up 5 bases; unmatched junction bases: 4. Germline V gene lookup returns CDR1 MGHDK and CDR2 SYGVNS. The CDR3 is 16 amino acids. The chain's CDR3 is CASSPWTSGRDNEQFF. The CDR3 nucleotides are TGTGCCAGCAGTCCCTGGACTAGCGGGAGGGACAATGAGCAGTTCTTC.

The chain is built from TRBV4-2 and TRBJ2-1, with a weak D call TRBD2 (6 bases). The CDR3 covers 18 residues. The ends were cut back, 2 bases at V and 8 bases at J, with 25 bases in the middle. The germline gives CDR1 LGHNA, CDR2 YNFKEQ. DNA of the CDR3: TGTGCCAGCAGCCAAAATCACTTAGCGGAAGTAGGTGTGGATGAGCAGTTCTTC. This sequence encodes CASSQNHLAEVGVDEQFF.

This clonotype was seen repeatedly, ten times or more. The chain uses TRBV12-3 or TRBV12-4 and TRBJ2-7, with D possibly matching TRBD1 (6 bases). Deletions cut 5 bases from V and 2 bases from J, with 16 bases between. CDR3 length: 15 amino acids. CDR3 sequence (DNA): TGTGCCAGCAGTCCCTCCGGGACACAACCCTACGAGCAGTACTTC. It specifies CASSPSGTQPYEQYF.